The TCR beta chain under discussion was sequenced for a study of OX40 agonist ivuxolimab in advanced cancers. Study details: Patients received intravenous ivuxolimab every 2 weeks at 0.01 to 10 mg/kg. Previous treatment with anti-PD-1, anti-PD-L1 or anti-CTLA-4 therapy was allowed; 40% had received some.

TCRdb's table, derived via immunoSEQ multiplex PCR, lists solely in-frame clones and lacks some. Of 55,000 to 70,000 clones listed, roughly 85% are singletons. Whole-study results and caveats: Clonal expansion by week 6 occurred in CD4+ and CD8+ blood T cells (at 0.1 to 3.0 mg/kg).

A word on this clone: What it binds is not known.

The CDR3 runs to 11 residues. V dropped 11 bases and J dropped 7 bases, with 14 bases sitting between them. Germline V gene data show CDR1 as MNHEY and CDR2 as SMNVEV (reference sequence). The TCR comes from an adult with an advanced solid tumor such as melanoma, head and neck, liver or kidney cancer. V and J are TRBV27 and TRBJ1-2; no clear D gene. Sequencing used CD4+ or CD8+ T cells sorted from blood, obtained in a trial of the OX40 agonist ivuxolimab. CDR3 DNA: TGTGCCCGCTCACTGTTGTGTGGCTACACCTTC. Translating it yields CARSLLCGYTF.